This TCR beta chain was captured in a study of PD-1 blockade in classical Hodgkin lymphoma. Study-wide points: The study found that TCR diversity rose significantly by C4D1 in CD4+ but not CD8+ cells. Some patients started nivolumab under 1 year after ASCT, and they were excluded.

To note about this clone: Antigen specificity is unknown.

Relapse after autologous stem cell transplantation occurred in every patient, and brentuximab vedotin exposure varied. Reported best responses ranged across complete response, partial response or progressive disease. The CDR3 length is 14 residues. Germline lookup yields CDR1 MDHEN and CDR2 SYDVKM. Trimming cost V 6 bases and J 7 bases; bases outside gene matches: 4. The repertoire was sequenced with immunoSEQ multiplex PCR; TCRdb's copy has only in-frame clones and lacks some. The profile shows roughly 25,000 clones, around two thirds of them singletons. The specimen was peripheral blood mononuclear cells (PBMCs), collected before the second cycle of nivolumab. This clonotype originated in a human donor with classical Hodgkin lymphoma. V and J are TRBV28 and TRBJ2-7; 15 nucleotides match TRBD2. The CDR3 region has the DNA TGTGCCAGCAGCCGGACTAGCGGGAGGGGGGAGCAGTACTTC. Translating it yields CASSRTSGRGEQYF.